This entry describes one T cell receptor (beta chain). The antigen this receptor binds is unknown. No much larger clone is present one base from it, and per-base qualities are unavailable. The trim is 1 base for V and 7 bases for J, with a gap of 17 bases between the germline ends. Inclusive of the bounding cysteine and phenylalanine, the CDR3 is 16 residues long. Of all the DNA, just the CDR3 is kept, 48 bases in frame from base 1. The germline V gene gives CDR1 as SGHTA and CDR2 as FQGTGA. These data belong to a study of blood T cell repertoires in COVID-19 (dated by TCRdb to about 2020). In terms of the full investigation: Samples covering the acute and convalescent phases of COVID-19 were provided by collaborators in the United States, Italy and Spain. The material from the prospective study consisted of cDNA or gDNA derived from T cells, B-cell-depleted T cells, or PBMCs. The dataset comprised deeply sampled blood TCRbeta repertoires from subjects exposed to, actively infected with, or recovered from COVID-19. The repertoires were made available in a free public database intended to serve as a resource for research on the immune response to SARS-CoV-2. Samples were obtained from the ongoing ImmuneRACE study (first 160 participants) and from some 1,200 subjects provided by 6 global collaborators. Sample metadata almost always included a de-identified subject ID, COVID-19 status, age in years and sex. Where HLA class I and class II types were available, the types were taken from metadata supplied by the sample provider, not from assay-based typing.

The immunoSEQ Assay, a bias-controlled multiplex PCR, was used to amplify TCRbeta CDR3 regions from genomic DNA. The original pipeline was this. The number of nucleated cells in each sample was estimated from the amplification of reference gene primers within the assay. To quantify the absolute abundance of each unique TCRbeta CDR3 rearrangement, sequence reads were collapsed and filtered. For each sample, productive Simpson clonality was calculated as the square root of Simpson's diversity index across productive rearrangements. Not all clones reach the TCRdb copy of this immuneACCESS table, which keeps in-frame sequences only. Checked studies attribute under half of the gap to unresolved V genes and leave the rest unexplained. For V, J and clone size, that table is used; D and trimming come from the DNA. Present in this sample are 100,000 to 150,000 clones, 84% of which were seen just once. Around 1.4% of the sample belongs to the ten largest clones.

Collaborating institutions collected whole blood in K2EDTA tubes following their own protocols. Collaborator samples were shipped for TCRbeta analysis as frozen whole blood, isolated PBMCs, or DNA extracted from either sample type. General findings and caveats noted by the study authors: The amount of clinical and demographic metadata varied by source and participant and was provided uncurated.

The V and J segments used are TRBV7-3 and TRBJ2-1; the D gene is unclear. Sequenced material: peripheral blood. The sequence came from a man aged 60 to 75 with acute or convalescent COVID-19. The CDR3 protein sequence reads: CASSLIPTDSTNEQFF. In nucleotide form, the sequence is TGTGCCAGCAGCTTAATCCCTACCGATTCAACGAATGAGCAGTTCTTC.